The clone carrying this T cell receptor (beta chain) was counted ten times or more. The entry originates in a study of T-cell reconstitution after alpha-beta-depleted transplantation in children. During its preparation, the TCRbeta library received unique molecular identifiers. Each CDR3 protein is one row after TCRdb ran MiXCR on the PCR reads. The sample lists about 110,000 distinct CDR3 sequences, around 10% seen once, with approximately 8% in the top ten. The germline V gene has CDR1 SGHRS and CDR2 YFSETQ. The V end was cut by 3 bases, the J end by 2 bases, with 21 bases between. The CDR3 sequence is 17 residues long.

This clonotype was sampled from a human donor who donated a stem cell graft to a child with acute lymphoblastic leukemia. This specimen consisted of PBMCs from the stem cell graft donor, obtained from the stem cell graft. V usage is TRBV5-1 and J usage is TRBJ2-7; D is perhaps TRBD1 (6 bases). This chain's CDR3 is CASSSLVGRGMPYEQYF. The CDR3 bases are TGCGCCAGCAGCTCACTCGTGGGCAGGGGAATGCCCTACGAGCAGTACTTC.